This T cell receptor beta chain came from a study of molecular identifiers for immune sequencing clone quantification. On the study more broadly: Five portions were made in replicates from RNA of roughly 20,000 or 100,000 naive CD8 cells, and four underwent sequencing.

Libraries from naive CD8 cells were generated from 20,000 to 1,000,000 sorted cells (with 10%, 30% or 50% RNA). A CD8+CD4-CCR7+CD45RA+ gate was used to sort naive CD8 T cells. One entry per CDR3 protein results from TCRdb running MiXCR on the PCR reads. The table shows some 580,000 distinct CDR3 sequences, with approximately 24% occurring only once. This CDR3 comprises 14 residues. Trimming left V 10 bases short and J 2 bases short, with 15 bases between. CDR1 and CDR2 from the germline V gene are MGHDK and SYGVNS. This receptor was taken from a human donor in good health. Some libraries in this study had Jurkat cell RNA spiked in. The specimen was naive CD8+ T cells from blood, with Jurkat cell RNA spiked in. Subset of the sample: FACS-sorted CD8+CD4-CCR7+CD45RA+ naive T cells. V usage is TRBV25-1 and J usage is TRBJ1-5; no definite D call. The CDR3 DNA sequence: TGTGCCATCCTGGAGGTTTACGGCAATCAGCCCCAGCATTTT. Amino acid sequence: CAILEVYGNQPQHF.